Given below is one TCR beta chain in context. Since a much larger clone is just one base distant, this may be a read error. Other DNA sequences within the sample encode an identical CDR3. The authors split each subset's genomic DNA evenly across several immunoSEQ plates. TCRdb's copy holds only in-frame clones and misses some; the assay was immunoSEQ multiplex PCR. The sample consists of over 2 million clones, 85% to 95% of them appearing once. This record comes from a study of shared clonotypes between healthy human individuals. The CDR3 runs to 13 residues. Looked up from germline, CDR1 is GTSNPN and CDR2 is SVGIG (reference sequence).

The sequence was collected from a man between 18 and 35 years old in good health. Sample: naive CD4+ T cells sorted from blood. Subset in this sample: CD45RA+ positively selected. The chain uses TRBV30 and TRBJ1-5; tentatively, D is TRBD1 (6 bases). Here the CDR3 reads CAWSQGSNQPQHF. The CDR3 nucleotides are TGTGCCTGGAGCCAGGGGAGCAATCAGCCTCAGCATTTT.